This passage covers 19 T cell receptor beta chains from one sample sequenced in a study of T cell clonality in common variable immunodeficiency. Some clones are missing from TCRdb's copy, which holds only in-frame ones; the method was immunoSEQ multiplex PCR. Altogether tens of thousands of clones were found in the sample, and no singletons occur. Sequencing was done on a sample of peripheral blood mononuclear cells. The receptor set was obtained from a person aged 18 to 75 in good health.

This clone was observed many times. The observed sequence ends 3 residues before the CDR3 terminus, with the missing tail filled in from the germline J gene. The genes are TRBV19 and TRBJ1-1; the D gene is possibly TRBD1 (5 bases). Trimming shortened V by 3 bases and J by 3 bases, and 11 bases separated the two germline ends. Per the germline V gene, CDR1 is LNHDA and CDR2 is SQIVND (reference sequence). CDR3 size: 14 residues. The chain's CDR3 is CASSIRGGDTEAFF. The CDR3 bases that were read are TGTGCCAGTAGTATTCGGGGGGGGGACACTGAA. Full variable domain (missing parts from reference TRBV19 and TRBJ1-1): DGGITQSPKYLFRKEGQNVTLSCEQNLNHDAMYWYRQDPGQGLRLIYYSQIVNDFQKGDIAEGYSVSREKKESFPLTVTSAQKNPTAFYLCASSIRGGDTEAFFGQGTRLTVV.

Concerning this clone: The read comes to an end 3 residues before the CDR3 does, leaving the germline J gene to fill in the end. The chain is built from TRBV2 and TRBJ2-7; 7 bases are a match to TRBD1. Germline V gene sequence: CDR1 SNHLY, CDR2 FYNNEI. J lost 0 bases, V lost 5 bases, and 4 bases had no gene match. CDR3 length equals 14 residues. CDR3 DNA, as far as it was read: TGTGCCAGCAGTTCGGACAGGAGCTCCTACGAG. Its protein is CASSSDRSSYE. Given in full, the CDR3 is CASSSDRSSYEQYF. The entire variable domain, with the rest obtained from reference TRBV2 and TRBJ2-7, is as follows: EPEVTQTPSHQVTQMGQEVILRCVPISNHLYFYWYRQILGQKVEFLVSFYNNEISEKSEIFDDQFSVERPDGSNFTLKIRSTKLEDSAMYFCASSSDRSSYEQYFGPGTRLTVT.

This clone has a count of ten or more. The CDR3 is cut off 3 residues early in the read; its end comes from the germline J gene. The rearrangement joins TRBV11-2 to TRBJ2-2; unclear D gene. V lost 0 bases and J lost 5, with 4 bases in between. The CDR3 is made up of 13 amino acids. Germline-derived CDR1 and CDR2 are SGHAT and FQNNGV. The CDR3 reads CASSLEGTGELFF. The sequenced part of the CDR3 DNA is TGTGCCAGCAGCTTAGAAGGGACCGGGGAG.

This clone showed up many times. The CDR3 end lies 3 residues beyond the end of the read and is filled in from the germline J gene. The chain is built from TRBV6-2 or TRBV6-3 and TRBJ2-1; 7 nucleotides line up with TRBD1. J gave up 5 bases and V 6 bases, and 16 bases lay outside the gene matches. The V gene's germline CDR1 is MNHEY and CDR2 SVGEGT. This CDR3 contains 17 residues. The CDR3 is CASRIPPGQDGDNEQFF. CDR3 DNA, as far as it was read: TGTGCCAGCAGAATACCCCCTGGACAGGACGGGGACAATGAG.

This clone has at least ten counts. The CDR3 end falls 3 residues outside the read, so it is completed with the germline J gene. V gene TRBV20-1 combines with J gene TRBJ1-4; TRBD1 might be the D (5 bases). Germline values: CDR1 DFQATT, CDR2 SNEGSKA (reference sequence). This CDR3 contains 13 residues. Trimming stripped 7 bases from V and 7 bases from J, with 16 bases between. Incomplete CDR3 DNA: TGCAGTGGAGGGGAGGGTAATCGTGAAAAA. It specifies CSGGEGNREK. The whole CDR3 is CSGGEGNREKLFF.

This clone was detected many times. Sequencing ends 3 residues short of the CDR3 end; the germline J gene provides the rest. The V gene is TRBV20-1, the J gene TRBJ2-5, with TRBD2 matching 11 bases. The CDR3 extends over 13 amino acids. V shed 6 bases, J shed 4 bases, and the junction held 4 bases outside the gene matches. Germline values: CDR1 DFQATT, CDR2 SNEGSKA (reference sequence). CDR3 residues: CSATGTSGETQYF. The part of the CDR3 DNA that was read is TGCAGTGCAACTGGGACTAGCGGAGAGACC.

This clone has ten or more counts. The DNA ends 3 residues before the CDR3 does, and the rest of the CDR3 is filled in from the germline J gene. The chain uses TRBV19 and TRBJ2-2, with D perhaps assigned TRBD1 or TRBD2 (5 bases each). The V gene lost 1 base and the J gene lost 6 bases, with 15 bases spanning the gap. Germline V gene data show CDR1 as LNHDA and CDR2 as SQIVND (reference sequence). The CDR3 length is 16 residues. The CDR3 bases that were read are TGTGCCAGTAGTATAGGGTTCGAGGGGATAGCCGGGGAG. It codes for CASSIGFEGIAGE. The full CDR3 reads CASSIGFEGIAGELFF.

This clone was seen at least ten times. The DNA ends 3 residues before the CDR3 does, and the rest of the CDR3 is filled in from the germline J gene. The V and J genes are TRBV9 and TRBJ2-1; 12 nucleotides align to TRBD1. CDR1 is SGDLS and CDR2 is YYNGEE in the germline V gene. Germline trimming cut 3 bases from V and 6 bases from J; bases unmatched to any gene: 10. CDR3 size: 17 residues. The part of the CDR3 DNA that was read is TGTGCCAGCAGCGGACGTCCGGGACAGGGGGCTGTCAATGAG. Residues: CASSGRPGQGAVNE. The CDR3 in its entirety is CASSGRPGQGAVNEQFF.

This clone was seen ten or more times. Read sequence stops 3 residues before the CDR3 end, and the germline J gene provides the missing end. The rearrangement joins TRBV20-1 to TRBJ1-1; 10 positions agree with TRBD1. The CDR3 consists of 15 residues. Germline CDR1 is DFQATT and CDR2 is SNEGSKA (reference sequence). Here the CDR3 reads CRSGQGFDSDTEAFF. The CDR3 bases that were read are TGCAGATCGGGACAGGGGTTTGATTCGGACACTGAA.

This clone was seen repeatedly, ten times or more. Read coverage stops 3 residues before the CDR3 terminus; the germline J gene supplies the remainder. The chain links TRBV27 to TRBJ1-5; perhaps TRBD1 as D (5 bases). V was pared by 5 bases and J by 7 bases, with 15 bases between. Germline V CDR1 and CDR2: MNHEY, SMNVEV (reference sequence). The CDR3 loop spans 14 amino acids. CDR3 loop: CASSPDTAVQPQHF. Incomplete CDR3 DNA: TGTGCCAGCAGTCCGGACACGGCGGTACAGCCC.

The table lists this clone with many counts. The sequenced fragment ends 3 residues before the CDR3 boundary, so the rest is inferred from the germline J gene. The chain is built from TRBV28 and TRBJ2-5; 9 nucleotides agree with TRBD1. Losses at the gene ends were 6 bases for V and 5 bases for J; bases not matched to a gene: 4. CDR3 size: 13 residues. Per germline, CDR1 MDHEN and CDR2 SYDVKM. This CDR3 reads CASSPGQGETQYF. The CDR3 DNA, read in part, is TGTGCCAGCAGCCCCGGACAGGGGGAGACC.

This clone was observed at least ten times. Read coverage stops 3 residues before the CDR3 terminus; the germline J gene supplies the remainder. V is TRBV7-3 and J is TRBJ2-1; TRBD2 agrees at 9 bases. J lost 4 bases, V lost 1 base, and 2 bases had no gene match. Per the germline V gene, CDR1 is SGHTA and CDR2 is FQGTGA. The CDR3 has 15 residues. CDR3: CASSLSLAGYNEQFF. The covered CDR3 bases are TGTGCCAGCAGCTTAAGTCTAGCGGGGTACAATGAG.

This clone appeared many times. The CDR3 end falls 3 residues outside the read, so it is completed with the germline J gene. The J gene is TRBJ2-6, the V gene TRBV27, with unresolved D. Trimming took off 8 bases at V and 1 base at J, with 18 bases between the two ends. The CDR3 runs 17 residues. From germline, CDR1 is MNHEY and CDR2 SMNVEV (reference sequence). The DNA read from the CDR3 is TGTGCCAGCCGAAGGGCAGGTGTTAGGTCTGGGGCCAACGTC. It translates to CASRRAGVRSGANV. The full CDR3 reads CASRRAGVRSGANVLTF.

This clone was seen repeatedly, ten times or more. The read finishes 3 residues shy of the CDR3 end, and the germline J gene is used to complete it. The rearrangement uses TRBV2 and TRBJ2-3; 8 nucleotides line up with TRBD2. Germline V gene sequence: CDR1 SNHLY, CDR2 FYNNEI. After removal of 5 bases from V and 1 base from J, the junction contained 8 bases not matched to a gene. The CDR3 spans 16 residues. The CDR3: CASSLRTTSGTDTQYF. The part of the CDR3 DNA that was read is TGTGCCAGCAGTCTCCGAACGACTAGCGGCACAGATACG.

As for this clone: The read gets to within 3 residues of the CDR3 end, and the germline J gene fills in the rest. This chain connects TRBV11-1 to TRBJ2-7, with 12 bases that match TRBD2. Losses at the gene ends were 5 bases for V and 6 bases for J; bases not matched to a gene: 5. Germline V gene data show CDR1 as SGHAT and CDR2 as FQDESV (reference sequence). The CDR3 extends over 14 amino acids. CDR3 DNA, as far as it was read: TGTGCCAGCAGCCCGACTAGCGGGAGAGGCGAG. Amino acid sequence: CASSPTSGRGE. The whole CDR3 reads CASSPTSGRGEQYF.

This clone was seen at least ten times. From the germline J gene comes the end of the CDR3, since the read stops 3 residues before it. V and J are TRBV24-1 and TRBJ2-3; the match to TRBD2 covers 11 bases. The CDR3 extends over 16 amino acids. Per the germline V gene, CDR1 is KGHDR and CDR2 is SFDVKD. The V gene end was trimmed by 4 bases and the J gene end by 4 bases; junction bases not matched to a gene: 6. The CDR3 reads CATSDRTSGPPDTQYF. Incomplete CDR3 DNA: TGTGCCACCAGTGACCGGACTAGCGGGCCCCCAGATACG.

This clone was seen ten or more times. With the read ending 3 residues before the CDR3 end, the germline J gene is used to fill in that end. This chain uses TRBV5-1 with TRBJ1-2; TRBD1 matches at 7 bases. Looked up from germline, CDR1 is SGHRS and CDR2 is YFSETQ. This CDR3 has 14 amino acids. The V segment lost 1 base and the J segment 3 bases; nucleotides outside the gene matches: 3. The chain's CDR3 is CASSLTGEDYGYTF. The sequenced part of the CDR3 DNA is TGCGCCAGCAGCTTGACAGGGGAGGACTATGGC.

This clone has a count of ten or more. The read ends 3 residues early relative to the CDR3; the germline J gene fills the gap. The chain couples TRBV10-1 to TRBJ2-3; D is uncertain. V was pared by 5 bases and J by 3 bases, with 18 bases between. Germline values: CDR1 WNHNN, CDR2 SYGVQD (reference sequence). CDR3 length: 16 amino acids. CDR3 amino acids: CASSLDQEGYTDTQYF. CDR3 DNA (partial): TGCGCCAGCAGTCTTGATCAAGAAGGGTATACAGATACG.

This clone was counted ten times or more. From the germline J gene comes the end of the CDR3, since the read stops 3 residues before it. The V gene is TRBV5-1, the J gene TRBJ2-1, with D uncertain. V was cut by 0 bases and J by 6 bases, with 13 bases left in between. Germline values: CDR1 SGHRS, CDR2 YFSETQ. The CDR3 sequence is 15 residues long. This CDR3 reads CASSLGDSTSNEQFF. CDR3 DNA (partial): TGCGCCAGCAGCTTGGGTGACTCCACAAGCAATGAG.